The 8 T cell receptor beta chains presented below share a single source sample, sequenced in a study of blood T cells in healthy people across ages. Combining a sample-barcoded 5' primer with a J-beta primer mix, a second PCR ran for about 7 to 12 cycles. TCRdb re-derived calls from the 5' RACE reads in MiXCR, one entry per CDR3 protein. The table records about 1.5 million distinct CDR3 sequences, roughly two fifths of them present only once. Sequenced material: blood. These receptors all come from a woman aged 18 to 35 in good health.

This clonotype appeared a few times. V and J are TRBV7-2 and TRBJ2-1; D is possibly TRBD2 (5 bases). This CDR3 is built from 14 residues. Between the trimmed V and J ends, which lost 2 bases and 5 bases, there was a span of 10 bases. Germline loops: CDR1 SGHTA, CDR2 FQGNSA. CDR3: CASSLSAGDNEQFF. DNA of the CDR3: TGTGCCAGCAGCTTATCAGCCGGGGACAATGAGCAGTTCTTC.

The gene calls are TRBV24-1 and TRBJ1-1; no firm D call. The CDR3 runs to 15 residues. V lost 7 bases to trimming and J lost 4 bases, with 18 bases between them. CDR1 is KGHDR and CDR2 is SFDVKD in the germline V gene. For the CDR3, the DNA is TGTGCCACCAGCGACCCAGCGGACGGAGCCACTGAAGCTTTCTTT. It specifies CATSDPADGATEAFF.

This chain joins TRBV6-2 or TRBV6-3 and TRBJ2-7, with 16 bases fitting TRBD2. Gene TRBJ2-5 matches the end of the DNA better, so the J call may be wrong. The CDR3 length is 16 residues. Germline-derived CDR1 and CDR2 are MNHEY and SVGEGT. The CDR3 protein is CASSYGTSGGAETQYF. DNA of the CDR3: TGTGCCAGCAGTTACGGGACTAGCGGGGGGGCAGAGACCCAGTACTTC.

The chain is built from TRBV20-1 and TRBJ2-5, with D unclear. This CDR3 spans 13 amino acids. Germline V gene sequence: CDR1 DFQATT, CDR2 SNEGSKA (reference sequence). V lost 6 bases and J lost 4, with 15 bases in between. CDR3 in DNA: TGCAGTGCCTCCCCAGTGACTCCAGAGACCCAGTACTTC. It translates to CSASPVTPETQYF.

V is TRBV13 and J is TRBJ2-7; 8 positions match TRBD2. Germline CDR1 PRHDT, CDR2 FYEKMQ (reference sequence). The CDR3 loop spans 15 amino acids. The junction had 6 bases not matched to a gene; V was cut back by 2 bases and J by 3 bases. CDR3 bases: TGTGCCAGCAGCTTATTGGCTAGCGGGTTCTACGAGCAGTACTTC. Its translation: CASSLLASGFYEQYF. Full variable domain (missing parts from reference TRBV13 and TRBJ2-7): AAGVIQSPRHLIKEKRETATLKCYPIPRHDTVYWYQQGPGQDPQFLISFYEKMQSDKGSIPDRFSAQQFSDYHSELNMSSLELGDSALYFCASSLLASGFYEQYFGPGTRLTVT.

This clonotype was picked up a small number of times. This chain connects TRBV7-9 to TRBJ1-5; TRBD1 agrees at 8 bases. In germline, CDR1 is SEHNR, CDR2 FQNEAQ (reference sequence). The CDR3 totals 14 residues. With V trimmed by 5 bases and J by 5 bases, 5 bases remained unmatched. CDR3 in amino acids: CASSAGQDYQPQHF. CDR3 in DNA: TGTGCCAGCAGCGCGGGACAGGATTATCAGCCCCAGCATTTT.

In its sample, this clonotype was seen a few times. The V gene is TRBV5-1, the J gene TRBJ2-1; D remains ambiguous. Germline values: CDR1 SGHRS, CDR2 YFSETQ. Trimming shortened V by 3 bases and J by 3 bases, and 10 bases separated the two germline ends. The CDR3 has 14 amino acids. CDR3 protein: CASSSQSLYNEQFF. CDR3 bases: TGCGCCAGCAGCTCGCAGTCCCTCTACAATGAGCAGTTCTTC.

This clonotype occurred a few times. The chain joins TRBV6-5 to TRBJ2-3, with a tentative D call TRBD2 (7 bases). Deletions cut 9 bases from V and 5 bases from J, with 21 bases between. CDR3 length: 15 amino acids. The germline CDR1 and CDR2 sequences are MNHEY and SVGAGI. The CDR3 DNA is TGTGCCAGTAGCCCTTGGGGGGGCGACGTAGATACGCAGTATTTT. Translating gives CASSPWGGDVDTQYF.